This T cell receptor beta chain originates from a study of blood T cell repertoires in COVID-19. Study background: The study drew acute and convalescent COVID-19 samples from the United States, Italy and Spain. T cells, B-cell-depleted T cells, or PBMCs provided the cDNA or gDNA that served as material.

In the authors' workflow: Reference gene primer amplification yielded estimated nucleated cell counts. Produced via immunoSEQ multiplex PCR; TCRdb's table is partial and in-frame only. The V and J calls and clone size are taken from that table; D and trimming were inferred from the DNA. The sample records tens of thousands of clones, 90% being singletons. This clone occurred a few times. This TCR was sampled from a woman of 80 years or more with acute or convalescent COVID-19. Sequenced input: peripheral blood.

CDR3 bases: TGTGCCAGCAGCTTAGCGGTGGCAGGGGCCTACGAGCAGTACTTC. Protein sequence: CASSLAVAGAYEQYF. The J gene is TRBJ2-7, the V gene TRBV7-9; the D gene is possibly TRBD1 (6 bases). CDR1 is SEHNR, CDR2 FQNEAQ, per germline (reference sequence). Trimming left V 0 bases short and J 2 bases short, with 11 bases between. The CDR3 is 15 residues long. The complete variable domain, with remaining parts taken from reference TRBV7-9 and TRBJ2-7, reads DTGVSQNPRHKITKRGQNVTFRCDPISEHNRLYWYRQTLGQGPEFLTYFQNEAQLEKSRLLSDRFSAERPKGSFSTLEIQRTEQGDSAMYLCASSLAVAGAYEQYFGPGTRLTVT.